This TCR beta chain was recorded in a study of cytomegalovirus exposure and HLA in healthy donors. 60 Vbeta and 13 Jbeta primers were used in PCR. Clones were sequenced by immunoSEQ multiplex PCR, and TCRdb holds only the in-frame ones, with some missing. Of 100,000 to 150,000 clones listed, roughly 72% are singletons. Germline V gene lookup returns CDR1 SGHTA and CDR2 FQGTGA. The CDR3 runs to 15 residues. V shed 4 bases and J shed 6 bases, with 18 bases lying between them. The sample was PBMCs. This clonotype originated in a man in his forties in good health and CMV-seropositive. The chain joins TRBV7-3 to TRBJ1-2, with D tentatively TRBD1 (5 bases). CDR3: CASSSVAGPRNGYTF. In DNA, the CDR3 is TGTGCCAGCAGCTCCGTAGCGGGACCCAGAAATGGCTACACCTTC.